Listed below are T cell receptor beta chains from one sample, sequenced in a study of blood T cell repertoires in COVID-19. Assay: immunoSEQ multiplex PCR; the TCRdb copy retains only in-frame clones and omits some. The sample shows about 260,000 clones, 87% of them seen only once. Sequenced material: peripheral blood. Receptors originate from a woman in her 40s who had recovered from COVID-19. Both conserved end residues are part of each CDR3. The order of the fields is J gene, V gene, clone size, D gene, CDR3 DNA, CDR3 protein. D genes are given only for firm matches. Some rows have no size entry. The others give once, few or many, or a class for an expanded clone.

TRBJ1-4 | TRBV5-8 | . | . | TGTGCCAGCAGCTCAGACAATCAACCTAATGAAAAACTGTTTTTT | CASSSDNQPNEKLFF
TRBJ2-5 | TRBV19 | . | TRBD2 | TGTGCCAGTAGTCCCGGACTAGCGGGGGGTTCGTCAGCGTCCCAGTACTTC | CASSPGLAGGSSASQYF
TRBJ1-1 | TRBV9 | . | . | TGTGCCAGCAGCGTCTTAGGGCAGGGTAACACTGAAGCTTTCTTT | CASSVLGQGNTEAFF
TRBJ2-7 | TRBV7-6 | once | . | TGTGCCAGCAGCCCCCACCAGCACACAGCCTACGAGCAGTACTTC | CASSPHQHTAYEQYF
TRBJ1-4 | TRBV18 | . | . | TGTGCCAGCTCACGGCCCACAGGGCTCAATGAAAAACTGTTTTTT | CASSRPTGLNEKLFF
TRBJ2-1 | TRBV5-1 | . | TRBD2 | TGCGCCAGCAGCGGAACTAGCGTTTCCTACAATGAGCAGTTCTTC | CASSGTSVSYNEQFF
TRBJ2-2 | TRBV24-1 | . | TRBD2 | TGTGCCACCAGTGACCCCACTAGCGGGGGGGTCGGCGGGGAGCTGTTTTTT | CATSDPTSGGVGGELFF
TRBJ2-1 | TRBV7-2 | . | TRBD2 | TGTGCCAGCAGTTCTCTAGCGGGGGCTCACAATGAGCAGTTCTTC | CASSSLAGAHNEQFF
TRBJ1-1 | TRBV24-1 | . | . | TGTGCCACCAGTGATTTACAGGGGAACACTGAAGCTTTCTTT | CATSDLQGNTEAFF
TRBJ1-2 | TRBV10-3 | . | TRBD1 | TGTGCCATCTCCGGGACAGGGCCGAGAGGCTACACCTTC | CAISGTGPRGYTF
TRBJ1-1 | TRBV7-9 | . | . | TGTGCCAGCAGCTTATCAGAAATCAGAACTGAAGCTTTCTTT | CASSLSEIRTEAFF
TRBJ1-6 | TRBV6-5 | . | . | TGTGCCAGCAAGGACAGTTCTAATTCACCCCTCCACTTT | CASKDSSNSPLHF
TRBJ1-1 | TRBV30 | . | TRBD1 | TGTGCCTGGAGTGAAAGGGACAGGTACTTGCACACTGAAGCTTTCTTT | CAWSERDRYLHTEAFF
TRBJ2-7 | TRBV6-5 | few | TRBD2 | TGTGCCAGCGGGTCTCTAGCGGGTACTCCCTACGAGCAGTACTTC | CASGSLAGTPYEQYF
TRBJ1-2 | TRBV6-5 | . | . | TGTGCCAGCAGTTACGGGGGCGCGGGTTCTGGCTACACCTTC | CASSYGGAGSGYTF
TRBJ1-5 | TRBV10-2 | . | . | TGCGCCAGCAGTGCTGGGGCCAATCAGCCCCAGCATTTT | CASSAGANQPQHF
TRBJ2-1 | TRBV24-1 | . | . | TGTGCCACCAGTGATTCGGGTATGGGGCAGTTCTTC | CATSDSGMGQFF
TRBJ2-3 | TRBV30 | . | . | TGTGCCTGGACCCTATGGGGGGTTACAGATACGCAGTATTTT | CAWTLWGVTDTQYF
TRBJ2-3 | TRBV7-3 | . | . | TGTGCCAGCAGCCCAGGGTCCCCCAGGTATACGCAGTATTTT | CASSPGSPRYTQYF
TRBJ2-1 | TRBV19 | . | . | TGTGCCAGTAGTATATCTTCTGGGCAGGCGTTCTCCTACAATGAGCAGTTCTTC | CASSISSGQAFSYNEQFF
TRBJ2-2 | TRBV13 | . | TRBD2 | TGTGCCAGCAGCGAAGGAGGGGTAGCGGGAGCCGCCGGCCGGGAGCTGTTTTTT | CASSEGGVAGAAGRELFF
TRBJ2-7 | TRBV7-8 | . | TRBD1 | TGTGCCAGCAGCTTAGCGCAGGGGGCAGTGTACGAGCAGTACTTC | CASSLAQGAVYEQYF
TRBJ2-3 | TRBV12-3/TRBV12-4 | . | . | TGTGCCAGCAGTTTTCAGTTCACAGATACGCAGTATTTT | CASSFQFTDTQYF
TRBJ2-5 | TRBV11-3 | . | . | TGTGCCAGCAGCCTAGGACCTTCCGGGGAGACCCAGTACTTC | CASSLGPSGETQYF
TRBJ1-2 | TRBV9 | . | TRBD1 | TGTGCCAGCAGCGTAGGACGGGGGACAGGGCCCACTAACTATGGCTACACCTTC | CASSVGRGTGPTNYGYTF
TRBJ1-4 | TRBV2 | . | . | TGTGCCAGCAGTGTCCAGGGCGGTGAGGAAAAACTGTTTTTT | CASSVQGGEEKLFF
TRBJ1-2 | TRBV6-4 | . | . | TGTGCCAGCGGCTCCTATATTGGAGGAACCACCTCACTTCAGTACGGCTACACCTTC | CASGSYIGGTTSLQYGYTF
TRBJ2-7 | TRBV2 | . | TRBD2 | TGTGCCAGCAGTGCTTCTCGTGGGGGGGGATACGAGCAGTACTTC | CASSASRGGGYEQYF
TRBJ1-2 | TRBV13 | once | . | TGTGCCAGCAGCCCCCGACAGACTAACTATGGCTACACCTTC | CASSPRQTNYGYTF
TRBJ2-7 | TRBV19 | once | . | TGTGCCAGTAGTCCCCCGCGCTACGAGCAGTACTTC | CASSPPRYEQYF